A selection of T cell receptor beta chains follows, all from one sample in a study of cytotoxic CD8 clonotypes in ibrutinib-treated CLL. The method was immunoSEQ multiplex PCR; TCRdb's version includes in-frame clones alone and lacks a portion of them. The data contain approximately 300,000 clones, roughly 79% of them singletons. The material sequenced was PBMCs, taken before ibrutinib treatment. The receptors were gathered from a human donor with chronic lymphocytic leukemia. CDR3s include the opening cysteine and the closing phenylalanine or tryptophan.

j_call: TRBJ2-3; v_call: TRBV10-2; cdr3_aa: CASSDKGQGPTRSTDTQYF
j_call: TRBJ2-2; v_call: TRBV7-2; cdr3_aa: CASSLFVTGELFF
j_call: TRBJ2-5; v_call: TRBV25-1; cdr3_aa: CASSHPILRGLDHGTQYF
j_call: TRBJ2-1; v_call: TRBV2; cdr3_aa: CASRSGGRRSWYNEQFF
j_call: TRBJ2-3; v_call: TRBV10-3; cdr3_aa: CAISESRGSTDTQYF
j_call: TRBJ1-2; v_call: TRBV4-2; cdr3_aa: CASSQDNRGSGYTF
j_call: TRBJ2-6; v_call: TRBV7-6; cdr3_aa: CASSATASSGANVLTF
j_call: TRBJ2-5; v_call: TRBV9; cdr3_aa: CASSVGGGSETQYF
j_call: TRBJ2-3; v_call: TRBV28; cdr3_aa: CASSFPPELAGEVDTQYF
j_call: TRBJ2-5; v_call: TRBV5-4; cdr3_aa: CASSVTVSQETQYF
j_call: TRBJ2-6; v_call: TRBV14; cdr3_aa: CASSQWNVRLFSGANVLTF
j_call: TRBJ2-2; v_call: TRBV28; cdr3_aa: CASSEQGLVGTGELFF
j_call: TRBJ2-7; v_call: TRBV18; cdr3_aa: CASSPPIGFHEQYF
j_call: TRBJ2-7; v_call: TRBV7-9; cdr3_aa: CASSSTFGQYF
j_call: TRBJ1-2; v_call: TRBV5-6; cdr3_aa: CASSLQGTYGYTF
j_call: TRBJ2-1; v_call: TRBV5-4; cdr3_aa: CASSPAGTSRYNEQFF
j_call: TRBJ1-1; v_call: TRBV25-1; cdr3_aa: CASRSQANTEAFF
j_call: TRBJ2-6; v_call: TRBV5-1; cdr3_aa: CASSSGWTASSGANVLTF
j_call: TRBJ2-3; v_call: TRBV5-1; cdr3_aa: CASSLDSGTDTQYF
j_call: TRBJ2-5; v_call: TRBV19; cdr3_aa: CASSPSGIQETQYF
j_call: TRBJ2-5; v_call: TRBV9; cdr3_aa: CASSVDEGAETQYF
j_call: TRBJ2-7; v_call: TRBV11-2; cdr3_aa: CASSFLDEQYF
j_call: TRBJ1-2; v_call: TRBV4-3; cdr3_aa: CASSYSHWQVYGYTF
j_call: TRBJ2-7; v_call: TRBV27; cdr3_aa: CGAAGSTVSYEQYF
j_call: TRBJ1-1; v_call: TRBV28; cdr3_aa: CATRTVVNTEAFF
j_call: TRBJ2-7; v_call: TRBV5-5; cdr3_aa: CASSLRQGSYEQYF
j_call: TRBJ2-1; v_call: TRBV11-3; cdr3_aa: CASSSGLAGLVNNEQFF
j_call: TRBJ2-4; v_call: TRBV25-1; cdr3_aa: CASSALQDPSHIQYF
j_call: TRBJ1-2; v_call: TRBV30; cdr3_aa: CAWGPPDSNYGYTF
j_call: TRBJ1-5; v_call: TRBV23-1; cdr3_aa: CASSQYTTGGHQPQHF
j_call: TRBJ1-1; v_call: TRBV5-4; cdr3_aa: CASSSRTQGNTEAFF
j_call: TRBJ1-2; v_call: TRBV18; cdr3_aa: CASSQGRDYGGYTF